This T cell receptor beta chain was identified in a study of shared clonotypes between healthy human individuals. Study-level results: It was the few donors that limited the genetic and exposure-history diversity represented.

Sequencing was performed with immunoSEQ multiplex PCR; in TCRdb, only in-frame clones are kept and a portion is missing. This sample carries around 700,000 clones, approximately 75% of them seen once, and the ten largest clones take under 2%. Details on this clone: Its antigen is not identified.

Sequencing was carried out using memory CD4+ T cells sorted from blood. Subset meaning: CD45RA-negative fraction. This clonotype was sampled from a woman between 25 and 40 years old in good health.

In DNA, the CDR3 is TGTGCCAGCAGTTACGGACAGAAAAACTATGGCTACACCTTC. Translation: CASSYGQKNYGYTF. The V and J genes are TRBV6-5 and TRBJ1-2; the D gene is possibly TRBD1 (6 bases). The germline V and J ends were trimmed by 2 bases and 2 bases, with 9 bases remaining between them. Germline V gene sequence: CDR1 MNHEY, CDR2 SVGAGI. This CDR3 spans 14 amino acids.